Listed below are T cell receptor beta chains from one sample, sequenced in a study of T cell responses to AZD1222 COVID-19 vaccine. Produced via immunoSEQ multiplex PCR; TCRdb's table is partial and in-frame only. Of roughly 120,000 clones listed, roughly 90% are singletons. This sample comprised peripheral blood, obtained on day 0 of AZD1222 vaccination. Receptors originate from an adult in good health. Each CDR3 is given with its conserved first and last residue. Fields, in order: J gene, clone size, V gene, D gene, CDR3 protein, CDR3 DNA. D genes are given only for firm matches. Size values are once, few and many counts, or a class for expanded clones, and some rows have none.

j_gene: TRBJ1-2; abundance: NA; v_gene: TRBV20-1; d_gene: NA; CDR3aa: CSAEEGGYTF; CDR3nt: TGCAGTGCGGAGGAGGGTGGCTACACCTTC
j_gene: TRBJ1-4; abundance: NA; v_gene: TRBV6-5; d_gene: NA; CDR3aa: CASSYAGKEKLFF; CDR3nt: TGTGCCAGCAGTTACGCAGGGAAAGAAAAACTGTTTTTT
j_gene: TRBJ1-2; abundance: NA; v_gene: TRBV6-5; d_gene: TRBD1; CDR3aa: CASKDRELRGYTF; CDR3nt: TGTGCCAGCAAAGACAGGGAGTTACGTGGCTACACCTTC
j_gene: TRBJ2-7; abundance: NA; v_gene: TRBV28; d_gene: NA; CDR3aa: CASTVQGKGTYEQYF; CDR3nt: TGTGCCAGCACAGTTCAAGGGAAAGGCACCTACGAGCAGTACTTC
j_gene: TRBJ1-4; abundance: NA; v_gene: TRBV28; d_gene: NA; CDR3aa: CASSTGTFNEKLFF; CDR3nt: TGTGCCAGCAGCACCGGGACCTTTAATGAAAAACTGTTTTTT
j_gene: TRBJ1-2; abundance: NA; v_gene: TRBV4-1; d_gene: NA; CDR3aa: CASSLQFRQLNYGYTF; CDR3nt: TGCGCCAGCAGCCTACAATTCAGACAGCTCAACTATGGCTACACCTTC
j_gene: TRBJ1-1; abundance: NA; v_gene: TRBV5-1; d_gene: NA; CDR3aa: CASSLNWGNTEAFF; CDR3nt: TGCGCCAGCAGCCTTAACTGGGGTAACACTGAAGCTTTCTTT
j_gene: TRBJ2-7; abundance: NA; v_gene: TRBV11-2; d_gene: NA; CDR3aa: CASSFGGGRSEQYF; CDR3nt: TGTGCCAGCTCCTTCGGGGGCGGGCGGTCCGAGCAGTACTTC
j_gene: TRBJ1-2; abundance: NA; v_gene: TRBV5-1; d_gene: TRBD1; CDR3aa: CASSLTGDINYGYTF; CDR3nt: TGCGCCAGCAGCTTGACAGGGGATATTAACTATGGCTACACCTTC
j_gene: TRBJ2-7; abundance: NA; v_gene: TRBV6-5; d_gene: NA; CDR3aa: CASSYGTPLGEQYF; CDR3nt: TGTGCCAGCAGTTACGGGACACCCCTGGGGGAGCAGTACTTC
j_gene: TRBJ1-1; abundance: NA; v_gene: TRBV7-8; d_gene: NA; CDR3aa: CASTLREGNTEAFF; CDR3nt: TGTGCCAGCACCCTAAGGGAGGGGAACACTGAAGCTTTCTTT
j_gene: TRBJ2-7; abundance: NA; v_gene: TRBV2; d_gene: TRBD1; CDR3aa: CASSGTGWRDEQYF; CDR3nt: TGTGCCAGCAGTGGGACAGGGTGGAGGGACGAGCAGTACTTC
j_gene: TRBJ2-1; abundance: NA; v_gene: TRBV7-3; d_gene: NA; CDR3aa: CASSLDLYNEQFF; CDR3nt: TGTGCCAGCAGCTTAGATCTCTACAATGAGCAGTTCTTC
j_gene: TRBJ2-7; abundance: NA; v_gene: TRBV28; d_gene: NA; CDR3aa: CASSFGGANYEQYF; CDR3nt: TGTGCCAGCAGTTTTGGTGGGGCAAACTACGAGCAGTACTTC
j_gene: TRBJ1-1; abundance: NA; v_gene: TRBV7-2; d_gene: NA; CDR3aa: CASSPVGNTEAFF; CDR3nt: TGTGCCAGCAGCCCGGTGGGAAACACTGAAGCTTTCTTT
j_gene: TRBJ1-1; abundance: NA; v_gene: TRBV12-5; d_gene: NA; CDR3aa: CASGLGSQAGTEAFF; CDR3nt: TGTGCTAGTGGTTTGGGGTCTCAGGCGGGGACTGAAGCTTTCTTT
j_gene: TRBJ1-1; abundance: NA; v_gene: TRBV7-2; d_gene: NA; CDR3aa: CASSQRGGRFTEAFF; CDR3nt: TGTGCCAGCAGCCAACGGGGAGGGCGTTTCACTGAAGCTTTCTTT
j_gene: TRBJ2-4; abundance: NA; v_gene: TRBV4-1; d_gene: TRBD1; CDR3aa: CASSQQTGLGIQYF; CDR3nt: TGCGCCAGCAGCCAACAGACAGGGCTCGGCATTCAGTACTTC
j_gene: TRBJ2-7; abundance: NA; v_gene: TRBV11-2; d_gene: NA; CDR3aa: CASSLVGPGDYEQYF; CDR3nt: TGTGCCAGCAGCTTAGTAGGCCCAGGGGACTACGAGCAGTACTTC
j_gene: TRBJ2-5; abundance: NA; v_gene: TRBV7-2; d_gene: NA; CDR3aa: CASSREGQETQYF; CDR3nt: TGTGCCAGCAGCAGGGAAGGGCAGGAGACCCAGTACTTC
j_gene: TRBJ1-2; abundance: NA; v_gene: TRBV14; d_gene: NA; CDR3aa: CASSQENRSPYGYTF; CDR3nt: TGTGCCAGCAGCCAAGAAAATCGCAGCCCTTATGGCTACACCTTC
j_gene: TRBJ1-5; abundance: NA; v_gene: TRBV12-5; d_gene: TRBD1; CDR3aa: CASGRDREVIWRPQHF; CDR3nt: TGTGCTAGTGGCCGGGACAGGGAGGTCATCTGGAGACCCCAGCATTTT
j_gene: TRBJ1-1; abundance: NA; v_gene: TRBV3-1/TRBV3-2; d_gene: NA; CDR3aa: CASSQATVTVNTEAFF; CDR3nt: TGTGCCAGCAGCCAGGCGACAGTGACGGTGAACACTGAAGCTTTCTTT
j_gene: TRBJ2-2; abundance: NA; v_gene: TRBV29-1; d_gene: NA; CDR3aa: CSARAYGGAYGELFF; CDR3nt: TGCAGCGCCCGGGCCTACGGGGGCGCTTACGGGGAGCTGTTTTTT
j_gene: TRBJ1-3; abundance: NA; v_gene: TRBV25-1; d_gene: NA; CDR3aa: CASSPAGSGNTIYF; CDR3nt: TGTGCCAGCAGCCCCGCGGGATCTGGAAACACCATATATTTT
j_gene: TRBJ1-1; abundance: NA; v_gene: TRBV30; d_gene: TRBD1; CDR3aa: CAWSAVGRGHNTEAFF; CDR3nt: TGTGCCTGGAGTGCGGTGGGTAGGGGGCATAACACTGAAGCTTTCTTT
j_gene: TRBJ1-2; abundance: few; v_gene: TRBV4-1; d_gene: NA; CDR3aa: CASSQGETYGYTF; CDR3nt: TGCGCCAGCAGCCAAGGAGAGACCTATGGCTACACCTTC